This TCR beta chain appears in the sequencing data of a study of blood T cell repertoires in COVID-19. Looking at the study overall: The United States, Italy and Spain supplied acute and convalescent COVID-19 samples. In each case, the material was cDNA or gDNA derived from T cells, B-cell-depleted T cells, or PBMCs.

This clone was counted a few times. Trimming left V 6 bases short and J 0 bases short, with 15 bases between. The CDR3 spans 16 residues. CDR1 SGHNT and CDR2 YYREEE come from the germline V gene (reference sequence). Per the original data handling: From reference gene primer amplification, estimates of nucleated cell counts were derived. Assay: immunoSEQ multiplex PCR; the TCRdb copy retains only in-frame clones and omits some. That table gives V, J and clone size, and the DNA gave D and trimming. Counted here are 100,000 to 120,000 clones, about 85% occurring once; the ten biggest clones make up around an eighth.

The chain couples TRBV5-4 to TRBJ1-4; perhaps TRBD1 as D (6 bases). The source of this sequence is a human donor in a cohort sampled during active COVID-19. The sequencing sample was made of peripheral blood. In DNA form, the CDR3 reads TGTGCCAGCAACTTTGGGGGCTCGGCAACTAATGAAAAACTGTTTTTT. Residues: CASNFGGSATNEKLFF.